The 15 T cell receptor beta chains below all came from one sample that was sequenced in a study of identical twins' blood T cells. One entry per CDR3 protein, called by TCRdb with MiXCR from the 5' RACE reads. The sample records hundreds of thousands of distinct CDR3 sequences, roughly 28% being singletons. The sequenced sample consisted of PBMCs. The receptor source for this set is a woman between 18 and 55 years old in good health.

The J gene is TRBJ1-1, the V gene TRBV27; D unresolved. Germline CDR1 and CDR2: MNHEY and SMNVEV (reference sequence). Trimming took off 1 base at V and 1 base at J, with 16 bases between the two ends. CDR3 length: 17 amino acids. CDR3 amino acids: CASSLFSSSIGNTEAFF. CDR3 sequence (DNA): TGTGCCAGCAGTTTATTTTCATCTTCTATCGGGAACACTGAAGCTTTCTTT.

The rearrangement links TRBV20-1 to TRBJ1-2; TRBD1 is a possible D gene (6 bases). CDR1 DFQATT and CDR2 SNEGSKA come from the germline V gene (reference sequence). This CDR3 spans 12 amino acids. With 3 bases removed from V and 7 bases from J, the gap between germline ends came to 12 bases. The CDR3 DNA is TGCAGTGCTAGCCTCGGGGGCGGTGGCTACACCTTC. Protein sequence: CSASLGGGGYTF.

V and J are TRBV20-1 and TRBJ1-3; 7 bases line up with TRBD1. There are 15 residues in the CDR3. Trimming removed 5 bases from V and 1 base from J; junction bases left unmatched: 8. Germline-derived CDR1 and CDR2 are DFQATT and SNEGSKA (reference sequence). The CDR3 sequence: CSAQGGITSGNTIYF. CDR3 sequence (DNA): TGCAGTGCTCAGGGGGGTATTACGTCTGGAAACACCATATATTTT.

This chain connects TRBV2 to TRBJ1-4; D not certain. There are 14 residues in the CDR3. V lost 7 bases and J 0 bases, leaving 9 bases between the germline ends. In germline, CDR1 is SNHLY, CDR2 FYNNEI. The CDR3 loop reads CASTPGATNEKLFF. The DNA of the CDR3 is TGTGCCAGCACCCCGGGAGCAACTAATGAAAAACTGTTTTTT. The variable domain in full, completed from reference TRBV2 and TRBJ1-4, reads EPEVTQTPSHQVTQMGQEVILRCVPISNHLYFYWYRQILGQKVEFLVSFYNNEISEKSEIFDDQFSVERPDGSNFTLKIRSTKLEDSAMYFCASTPGATNEKLFFGSGTQLSVL.

This clonotype has more than one count but fewer than ten. The chain couples TRBV12-3 or TRBV12-4 to TRBJ1-5; D is perhaps TRBD1 (5 bases). The CDR3 consists of 13 residues. V lost 5 bases and J lost 8, with 13 bases in between. The CDR3 DNA reads as TGTGCCAGCAGTCCAGGGTGGGGTAAGCCCCAGCATTTT. It is translated as CASSPGWGKPQHF.

The rearrangement uses TRBV20-1 and TRBJ1-6; TRBD1 aligns across 7 bases. There are 14 residues in the CDR3. The V gene end was trimmed by 5 bases and the J gene end by 6 bases; junction bases not matched to a gene: 7. Germline V gives CDR1 DFQATT, CDR2 SNEGSKA (reference sequence). The CDR3 region is CSAQRQGPNSPLHF. DNA for the CDR3: TGCAGTGCTCAGAGACAGGGCCCTAATTCACCCCTCCACTTT.

CDR3 bases: TGCAGCGTCGGACGTGGAACAGATACGCAGCATTTT. It is translated as CSVGRGTDTQHF. The V gene is TRBV29-1, the J gene TRBJ2-3, with D unresolved. The J call may be wrong; the DNA end is better matched by TRBJ1-5. Per germline, CDR1 SQVTM and CDR2 ANQGSEA. CDR3 size: 12 residues.

This sequence joins TRBV2 and TRBJ2-3; perhaps TRBD2 as D (5 bases). The CDR3 spans 15 residues. Deletions cut 4 bases from V and 2 bases from J, with 13 bases between. CDR1 SNHLY and CDR2 FYNNEI come from the germline V gene. CDR3 nucleotides: TGTGCCAGCAGTGGAGGGCTGATAAACACAGATACGCAGTATTTT. Its translation is CASSGGLINTDTQYF.

The J gene is TRBJ1-1, the V gene TRBV3-1, with unresolved D. V lost 10 bases and J lost 4, with 16 bases in between. The germline V gene encodes CDR1 LGHDT and CDR2 YNNKEL (reference sequence). The CDR3 runs 13 residues. CDR3 region: CATTDGRGTEAFF. CDR3 nucleotide sequence: TGTGCCACCACGGACGGACGAGGCACTGAAGCTTTCTTT.

As regards this clonotype: A much larger clone differs by one base, so this may be a read error. The chain recombines TRBV12-3 or TRBV12-4 with TRBJ1-1; no definite D call. CDR3 length equals 15 residues. CDR3 amino acids: CACSLIGPSNTEAFF. CDR3 nucleotide sequence: TGTGCCTGCAGTTTAATCGGACCCTCGAACACTGAAGCTTTCTTT.

This clonotype was detected many times. The gene calls are TRBV29-1 and TRBJ1-1; D call uncertain. Trimming left V 4 bases short and J 1 base short, with 4 bases between. CDR1 and CDR2 from the germline V gene are SQVTM and ANQGSEA. The CDR3 covers 11 residues. DNA for the CDR3: TGCAGCGTTGGTAAGAACACTGAAGCTTTCTTT. This encodes CSVGKNTEAFF.

This clonotype was counted a single time. The chain employs TRBV27 and TRBJ1-2; a possible D gene is TRBD1 (5 bases). Germline CDR1 and CDR2: MNHEY and SMNVEV (reference sequence). V was cut by 4 bases and J by 4 bases, with 13 bases left in between. This CDR3 has 14 amino acids. The DNA for the CDR3 is TGTGCCAGCAGTTCGCCCAGGGATGGCTATGGCTACACCTTC. Amino acid sequence: CASSSPRDGYGYTF.

This clonotype showed up just a few times. The J gene is TRBJ2-5, the V gene TRBV20-1; D is uncertain. The CDR3 extends over 10 amino acids. Germline V CDR1 and CDR2: DFQATT, SNEGSKA (reference sequence). Trimming removed 5 bases from V and 3 bases from J, with 4 bases in between. The CDR3 coding sequence is TGCAGTGCTGGGAAAGAGACCCAGTACTTC. Translation gives CSAGKETQYF.

About this clonotype: A much more abundant neighbour one base away suggests this may be a read error. The chain recombines TRBV12-3 or TRBV12-4 with TRBJ1-4; D unclear. This CDR3 comprises 13 residues. This CDR3 reads CASSFGVIDHFVF. The CDR3 bases are TGTGCCAGCAGTTTCGGAGTGATTGATCACTTCGTTTTT.

This clonotype was counted a few times. V and J are TRBV12-3 or TRBV12-4 and TRBJ1-2, with 8 bases aligning to TRBD1. Trimming took 3 bases from V and 6 from J; bases not matched to a gene: 12. The CDR3 is made up of 16 amino acids. Written as DNA, the CDR3 is TGTGCCAGCAGTTTCCCCGGAAGGACAGGGATCAATGGCTACACCTTC. It codes for CASSFPGRTGINGYTF.